A single sample is the source of the 29 T cell receptor beta chains below, sequenced in a study of T cells in Graves' hyperthyroidism and ophthalmopathy. There were TCR beta CDR3 regions amplified from RNA transcripts. The TCR CDR3 first-round RT-PCR relied on the HTBI primer set. MiXCR, applied by TCRdb to the multiplex PCR reads, yields one record per CDR3 protein. Of fewer than 550,000 distinct CDR3 sequences listed, around 24% are singletons. Material: blood. These TCRs come from a woman under 40 with Graves' ophthalmopathy.

This clonotype showed up just once. This chain links TRBV30 with TRBJ1-1; D possibly corresponds to TRBD1 (5 bases). Germline V gene data show CDR1 as GTSNPN and CDR2 as SVGIG (reference sequence). The ends were cut back, 2 bases at V and 5 bases at J, with 12 bases in the middle. The CDR3 length is 13 residues. The CDR3 loop reads CAWSTGEWTEAFF. The CDR3 bases are TGTGCCTGGAGTACAGGAGAATGGACTGAAGCTTTCTTT.

This clonotype was found many times. The chain has TRBV20-1 and TRBJ1-2, with D tentatively TRBD1 (6 bases). Germline V gives CDR1 DFQATT, CDR2 SNEGSKA (reference sequence). The CDR3 runs 15 residues. V lost 0 bases to trimming and J lost 3 bases, with 14 bases between them. The CDR3 region has the DNA TGCAGTGCTAGAGATGAGGCAGGGGAGGACTATGGCTACACCTTC. The encoded protein is CSARDEAGEDYGYTF.

There are many counts of this clonotype. This chain links TRBV20-1 with TRBJ1-2; D may be TRBD1 (6 bases). The germline CDR1 and CDR2 sequences are DFQATT and SNEGSKA (reference sequence). CDR3 length: 13 amino acids. Trimming removed 5 bases at V and 2 bases at J, with 12 bases between. The CDR3 protein is CSASDSMNYGYTF. CDR3 bases: TGCAGTGCTTCGGACAGTATGAACTATGGCTACACCTTC.

This clonotype was detected many times. The chain joins TRBV7-8 to TRBJ2-4; either TRBD1 or TRBD2 may supply D (6 bases each). Germline loops: CDR1 SGHVS, CDR2 FQNEAQ. V shed 5 bases and J shed 3 bases, with 20 bases lying between them. CDR3 length: 17 residues. Written as DNA, the CDR3 is TGTGCCAGCAGCGATCTAGGGGGGCGAGCCATCAAAAACATTCAGTACTTC. Protein sequence: CASSDLGGRAIKNIQYF.

The gene calls are TRBV24-1 and TRBJ2-7; D unclear. Germline CDR1 KGHDR, CDR2 SFDVKD. The length of the CDR3 is 12 residues. The V end was cut by 8 bases, the J end by 3 bases, with 10 bases between. The CDR3: CATNPTVYEQYF. The CDR3 coding sequence is TGTGCCACCAACCCAACGGTCTACGAGCAGTACTTC.

This clonotype came up many times. The V gene is TRBV7-8, the J gene TRBJ2-2; D ambiguous. Germline-derived CDR1 and CDR2 are SGHVS and FQNEAQ. The CDR3 totals 16 residues. V was shortened by 0 bases and J by 3 bases, with 11 bases between the two germline ends. The CDR3 DNA sequence: TGTGCCAGCAGCTTAGCTGGGGATTGGTACACCGGGGAGCTGTTTTTT. Its translation: CASSLAGDWYTGELFF.

In this sample, this clonotype turned up many times. The chain combines TRBV2 with TRBJ1-5, with 7 bases matching TRBD1. CDR3 length: 16 amino acids. Trimming cost V 1 base and J 4 bases; bases outside gene matches: 7. Germline V CDR1 and CDR2: SNHLY, FYNNEI. CDR3 in DNA: TGTGCCAGCAGTGAAGTGGGAGGGGGCTCTAATCAGCCCCAGCATTTT. Protein sequence: CASSEVGGGSNQPQHF.

The gene calls are TRBV28 and TRBJ1-1; 7 bases fit TRBD1. V shed 3 bases and J 7 bases; nucleotides not matched to a gene: 5. Germline CDR1 MDHEN, CDR2 SYDVKM. The CDR3 totals 13 residues. The CDR3 loop is CASSLGYRGEAFF. CDR3 coding DNA: TGTGCCAGCAGTTTGGGCTACAGGGGTGAAGCTTTCTTT. The complete variable domain, with remaining parts taken from reference TRBV28 and TRBJ1-1, reads DVKVTQSSRYLVKRTGEKVFLECVQDMDHENMFWYRQDPGLGLRLIYFSYDVKMKEKGDIPEGYSVSREKKERFSLILESASTNQTSMYLCASSLGYRGEAFFGQGTRLTVV.

The chain recombines TRBV25-1 with TRBJ1-5; D not resolved. V lost 2 bases to trimming and J lost 11 bases, with 10 bases between them. The CDR3 is 12 residues long. Germline V gene data show CDR1 as MGHDK and CDR2 as SYGVNS. As DNA, the CDR3 is TGTGCCAGCAGTGAACCTTCGGGAGCCCAGCATTTT. Encoded protein: CASSEPSGAQHF.

This clonotype has a count of ten or more. The chain links TRBV9 to TRBJ1-5, with D uncertain. This CDR3 region has 13 residues. Germline V gene data show CDR1 as SGDLS and CDR2 as YYNGEE. V shed 0 bases and J shed 5 bases, with 6 bases lying between them. The CDR3 reads CASSVGGYQPQHF. CDR3 bases: TGTGCCAGCAGCGTAGGGGGTTATCAGCCCCAGCATTTT. Based on the CDR3 plus reference TRBV9 and TRBJ1-5, the full variable domain is DSGVTQTPKHLITATGQRVTLRCSPRSGDLSVYWYQQSLDQGLQFLIQYYNGEERAKGNILERFSAQQFPDLHSELNLSSLELGDSALYFCASSVGGYQPQHFGDGTRLSIL.

This sequence joins TRBV5-1 and TRBJ2-6; the D is unclear. This CDR3 contains 15 residues. The germline CDR1 and CDR2 sequences are SGHRS and YFSETQ. V was clipped by 0 bases and J by 0 bases, with 4 bases between them. CDR3 loop: CASSLEVSGANVLTF. CDR3 sequence (DNA): TGCGCCAGCAGCTTGGAAGTCTCTGGGGCCAACGTCCTGACTTTC.

The chain joins TRBV28 to TRBJ2-7; D not certain. V was cut by 3 bases and J by 2 bases, with 17 bases left in between. The CDR3 sequence is 16 residues long. Germline V gene lookup returns CDR1 MDHEN and CDR2 SYDVKM. CDR3 loop: CASSLLGANPPYEQYF. CDR3 nucleotide sequence: TGTGCCAGCAGTTTGTTAGGAGCCAATCCCCCCTACGAGCAGTACTTC.

In this sample, this clonotype turned up many times. V and J are TRBV5-1 and TRBJ2-7; D is unresolved. The CDR3 sequence is 12 residues long. Germline assignment: CDR1 SGHRS and CDR2 YFSETQ. With 4 bases removed from V and 2 bases from J, the gap between germline ends came to 7 bases. Here the CDR3 DNA reads TGCGCCAGCAGCCAACGGGCCTACGAGCAGTACTTC. Amino acids: CASSQRAYEQYF. The whole variable domain, filled in from reference TRBV5-1 and TRBJ2-7, reads KAGVTQTPRYLIKTRGQQVTLSCSPISGHRSVSWYQQTPGQGLQFLFEYFSETQRNKGNFPGRFSGRQFSNSRSEMNVSTLELGDSALYLCASSQRAYEQYFGPGTRLTVT.

This clonotype came up many times. The junction and the germline gene differ at one end; a read error may be behind it. V is TRBV6-1 and J is TRBJ2-4; D gene ambiguous. This CDR3 region has 15 residues. CDR1 and CDR2 from the germline V gene are MNHNS and SASEGT. The CDR3, as DNA: TGTGCCAGCAGTGACCGTAGGAGAACCAAAAACATTAAGTACTTC. The encoded protein is CASSDRRRTKNIKYF.

This clonotype was seen more than once but under ten times. The chain links TRBV20-1 to TRBJ2-7; D is tentatively TRBD1 or TRBD2 (5 bases each). V was clipped by 7 bases and J by 1 base, with 14 bases between them. The germline V gene encodes CDR1 DFQATT and CDR2 SNEGSKA (reference sequence). The CDR3 has 13 residues. CDR3 in amino acids: CSVHGGLSYEQYF. CDR3 in DNA: TGCAGTGTTCATGGGGGATTATCCTACGAGCAGTACTTC.

At least ten counts were recorded for this clonotype. This chain uses TRBV7-9 with TRBJ2-7; weak D call: TRBD1 (6 bases). CDR1 and CDR2 (germline): SEHNR, FQNEAQ (reference sequence). Trimming removed 3 bases at V and 2 bases at J, with 11 bases between. This CDR3 region has 14 residues. As DNA, the CDR3 is TGTGCCAGCAGCTTGACTCGGGACACCTACGAGCAGTACTTC. Translation gives CASSLTRDTYEQYF.

Ten or more counts support this clonotype. The V call is TRBV15, the J call TRBJ2-7, with D uncertain. Germline CDR1 LNHNV, CDR2 YYDKDF (reference sequence). The CDR3 extends over 13 amino acids. Trimming left V 0 bases short and J 2 bases short, with 5 bases between. The CDR3 is CATSRDYPYEQYF. The CDR3 bases are TGTGCCACCAGCAGAGATTACCCCTACGAGCAGTACTTC.

This clonotype has just a few counts. This chain uses TRBV20-1 with TRBJ2-7; D is uncertain. Germline loops: CDR1 DFQATT, CDR2 SNEGSKA (reference sequence). The CDR3 contains 12 residues. Trimming removed 5 bases at V and 2 bases at J, with 10 bases between. In DNA, the CDR3 is TGCAGTGCTTCCGACGGAGCCTACGAGCAGTACTTC. As protein: CSASDGAYEQYF.

The V gene is TRBV6-2 or TRBV6-3, the J gene TRBJ2-7, with 9 bases aligning to TRBD1. From germline, CDR1 is MNHEY and CDR2 SVGEGT. The J segment lost 4 bases and the V segment lost 2 bases, leaving 6 bases of the junction unmatched. The CDR3 sequence is 15 residues long. DNA of the CDR3: TGTGCCAGCAGTTACAGTTGGGGGACAGGGTACGAGCAGTACTTC. This encodes CASSYSWGTGYEQYF.

This clonotype was found many times. This chain uses TRBV20-1 with TRBJ2-5; 8 bases fit TRBD2. Germline V gives CDR1 DFQATT, CDR2 SNEGSKA (reference sequence). Trimming took 0 bases from V and 3 from J; bases not matched to a gene: 6. CDR3 length: 15 amino acids. CDR3 region: CSARDATSGKETQYF. CDR3 nucleotide sequence: TGCAGTGCTAGAGATGCCACTAGCGGTAAAGAGACCCAGTACTTC.

Regarding this clonotype: As the CDR3 is not closed by the conserved phenylalanine or tryptophan, this likely results from a read error. V gene TRBV12-3 or TRBV12-4 combines with J gene TRBJ1-1, with D maybe TRBD1 (5 bases). Deletions cut 8 bases from V and 1 base from J, with 11 bases between. This CDR3 comprises 13 residues. The CDR3 spells CASELQENTEAFV. CDR3 nucleotides: TGTGCCAGCGAGCTACAGGAGAACACTGAAGCTTTCGTT.

This chain links TRBV18 with TRBJ2-7, with 7 bases that match TRBD2. The CDR3 runs to 14 residues. Germline CDR1 KGHSH, CDR2 LQKENI. Trimming removed 0 bases from V and 5 bases from J; junction bases left unmatched: 4. CDR3 in amino acids: CASSPPGGGNEQYF. For the CDR3, the DNA is TGTGCCAGCTCACCACCGGGGGGAGGGAACGAGCAGTACTTC.

This clonotype has a count of ten or more. J is TRBJ2-7 and V is TRBV20-1, with TRBD2 identical over 7 bases. This CDR3 is 12 amino acids long. Germline V CDR1 and CDR2: DFQATT, SNEGSKA (reference sequence). Trimming cost V 1 base and J 5 bases; bases outside gene matches: 2. The CDR3 reads CSARAGGNEQYF. In DNA, the CDR3 is TGCAGTGCTAGAGCCGGGGGGAACGAGCAGTACTTC.

This clonotype occurred many times. V usage is TRBV4-1 and J usage is TRBJ2-7, with a weak D call TRBD2 (6 bases). Germline V gives CDR1 MGHRA, CDR2 YSYEKL. V lost 1 base, J lost 9 bases, and 13 bases lay in between. This CDR3 comprises 13 residues. CDR3 in amino acids: CASSQGDSAGQYF. DNA for the CDR3: TGCGCCAGCAGCCAAGGGGACTCGGCGGGGCAGTACTTC.

The rearrangement links TRBV4-2 to TRBJ2-5, with D perhaps TRBD1 or TRBD2 (6 bases each). This CDR3 has 15 residues. Germline CDR1 is LGHNA and CDR2 is YNFKEQ. With 0 bases removed from V and 5 bases from J, the gap between germline ends came to 13 bases. CDR3 residues: CASSQDGGLRETQYF. The DNA of the CDR3 is TGTGCCAGCAGCCAAGATGGGGGGCTACGGGAGACCCAGTACTTC.

V is TRBV7-3 and J is TRBJ2-5; TRBD2 agrees at 8 bases. In germline, CDR1 is SGHTA, CDR2 FQGTGA. The CDR3 length is 16 residues. The V and J ends lost 2 bases and 3 bases, in that order; junction bases with no gene match: 8. CDR3 region: CASSLAGGGPEETQYF. For the CDR3, the DNA is TGTGCCAGCAGCTTAGCCGGCGGGGGGCCGGAAGAGACCCAGTACTTC.

Comments on this clonotype: An end of the junction differs from the germline gene, which may be a read error. CDR3 in amino acids: CVSSRYQETQYF. The CDR3 DNA reads as TGTGTCAGCTCACGCTATCAAGAGACCCAGTACTTC. V usage is TRBV18 and J usage is TRBJ2-5; D gene ambiguous. Germline CDR1 reads KGHSH; CDR2 reads LQKENI. The CDR3 runs 12 residues.

The genes are TRBV7-2 and TRBJ2-5; maybe TRBD2 (5 bases). The germline V gene has CDR1 SGHTA and CDR2 FQGNSA. V lost 1 base, J lost 1 base, and 10 bases lay in between. The CDR3 runs to 15 residues. Here the CDR3 reads CASSLDGGSQETQYF. The CDR3 DNA follows: TGTGCCAGCAGCTTAGACGGTGGGAGCCAAGAGACCCAGTACTTC.

This clonotype appeared many times. This chain links TRBV6-2 or TRBV6-3 with TRBJ1-5; unclear D gene. CDR1 is MNHEY, CDR2 SVGEGT, per germline. The V and J ends lost 0 bases and 8 bases respectively, with 26 bases between them. The CDR3 is 19 amino acids. The CDR3 region is CASSYSRRRELIRSEPQHF. CDR3 sequence (DNA): TGTGCCAGCAGTTACTCGAGACGGAGGGAGTTGATTCGGAGCGAGCCCCAGCATTTT.